A selection of T cell receptor beta chains follows, all from one sample in a study of blood T cell repertoires in COVID-19. Sequenced by immunoSEQ multiplex PCR; TCRdb stores in-frame clones only, minus some. Of more than 250,000 clones listed, around 87% were seen once; the top ten hold 3.6%. Sequencing input: peripheral blood. The source of these receptors is a man aged 18 to 30 with active or convalescent COVID-19. CDR3s include the opening cysteine and the closing phenylalanine or tryptophan. The D gene is left open where the match is weak. Rows give clone size only sometimes, using once, few, many, or a class for an expanded clone.

length: 13
V: TRBV6-4
size: once
J: TRBJ1-4
D: .
DNA: TGTGCCAGCAGCGGGTCGGTAGGTGAAAAACTGTTTTTT
CDR3: CASSGSVGEKLFF

length: 14
V: TRBV11-3
size: .
J: TRBJ1-1
D: .
DNA: TGTGCCAGCAGCTTAAGAGTTGTGGACAGCAAAGCTTTCTTT
CDR3: CASSLRVVDSKAFF

length: 14
V: TRBV9
size: .
J: TRBJ1-2
D: .
DNA: TGTGCCAGCAGCCCCGCAGTTTCAGCGTATGGCTACACCTTC
CDR3: CASSPAVSAYGYTF

length: 15
V: TRBV11-2
size: once
J: TRBJ1-3
D: .
DNA: TGTGCCAGCAGCTTAGTCCAGTGGTCGGGAAACACCATATATTTT
CDR3: CASSLVQWSGNTIYF

length: 16
V: TRBV24-1
size: .
J: TRBJ2-2
D: .
DNA: TGTGCCACCAGTGATGCGACAGGCACGAACACCGGGGAGCTGTTTTTT
CDR3: CATSDATGTNTGELFF

length: 12
V: TRBV3-1/TRBV3-2
size: .
J: TRBJ2-1
D: .
DNA: TGTGCCAGCAGCCAAGATGGCCGTGAGCAGTTCTTC
CDR3: CASSQDGREQFF

length: 15
V: TRBV30
size: .
J: TRBJ2-3
D: TRBD2
DNA: TGTGCCTGGAGTGAGGGACTAGCGAAGGTAGATACGCAGTATTTT
CDR3: CAWSEGLAKVDTQYF

length: 14
V: TRBV4-3
size: .
J: TRBJ2-2
D: .
DNA: TGCGCCAGCAGCCAAGCGGACATATGGGGGGAGCTGTTTTTT
CDR3: CASSQADIWGELFF

length: 16
V: TRBV11-2
size: .
J: TRBJ1-2
D: .
DNA: TGTGCCAGCAGTCAGGGAGGGGGAGAGTTCTTCTATGGCTACACCTTC
CDR3: CASSQGGGEFFYGYTF

length: 15
V: TRBV3-1/TRBV3-2
size: .
J: TRBJ2-5
D: TRBD1
DNA: TGTGCCAGCAGCCAGGCAACAGGGGACCAAGAGACCCAGTACTTC
CDR3: CASSQATGDQETQYF

length: 17
V: TRBV3-1/TRBV3-2
size: .
J: TRBJ2-5
D: .
DNA: TGTGCCAGCAGCCCTCGGCCACCGAACCAACTCGGGGGGACCCAGTACTTC
CDR3: CASSPRPPNQLGGTQYF

length: 14
V: TRBV11-3
size: .
J: TRBJ2-7
D: .
DNA: TGTGCCAGCAGCTTGTCCTGGGGGCCCTACGAGCAGTACTTC
CDR3: CASSLSWGPYEQYF

length: 12
V: TRBV29-1
size: few
J: TRBJ2-3
D: .
DNA: TGCAGCGTTGAAGATCAGGGGGATACGCAGTATTTT
CDR3: CSVEDQGDTQYF

length: 15
V: TRBV10-3
size: .
J: TRBJ2-3
D: .
DNA: TGTGCCATCAGTGACGCTAGCTCTAGCACAGATACGCAGTATTTT
CDR3: CAISDASSSTDTQYF

length: 14
V: TRBV7-9
size: .
J: TRBJ2-7
D: .
DNA: TGTGCCAGCAGCTTAGTTGCGGAATCCTACGAGCAGTACTTC
CDR3: CASSLVAESYEQYF

length: 15
V: TRBV7-9
size: .
J: TRBJ2-7
D: TRBD2
DNA: TGTGCCAGCAGCTTCCTTAGCGGGATTTCCTACGAGCAGTACTTC
CDR3: CASSFLSGISYEQYF

length: 13
V: TRBV6-5
size: .
J: TRBJ1-5
D: .
DNA: TGTGCCAGCAGTTACTCTGGGCGTCAGCCCCAGCATTTT
CDR3: CASSYSGRQPQHF

length: 14
V: TRBV6-6
size: .
J: TRBJ2-6
D: .
DNA: TGTGCCAGCAACTCAGGGTCTGGGGCCAACGTCCTGACTTTC
CDR3: CASNSGSGANVLTF

length: 16
V: TRBV7-9
size: .
J: TRBJ2-7
D: .
DNA: TGTGCCAGCAGCTTAGCCGGGATGCCGAGCTCCTACGAGCAGTACTTC
CDR3: CASSLAGMPSSYEQYF

length: 14
V: TRBV18
size: .
J: TRBJ2-5
D: TRBD2
DNA: TGTGCCAGCTCACCACCGGCGGGGGAAGAGACCCAGTACTTC
CDR3: CASSPPAGEETQYF

length: 15
V: TRBV5-8
size: .
J: TRBJ2-7
D: TRBD2
DNA: TGTGCCAGCAGCTTGCGGCTAGCGGAACCCTACGAGCAGTACTTC
CDR3: CASSLRLAEPYEQYF

length: 18
V: TRBV25-1
size: .
J: TRBJ1-3
D: TRBD1
DNA: TGTGCCAGCATTACTGCGACAGGGGCCCCATCCTCTGGAAACACCATATATTTT
CDR3: CASITATGAPSSGNTIYF

length: 15
V: TRBV5-1
size: .
J: TRBJ2-3
D: TRBD2
DNA: TGCGCCAGCAGCTTGGGGGGGACTAGCGGGAATACGCAGTATTTT
CDR3: CASSLGGTSGNTQYF

length: 15
V: TRBV6-1
size: .
J: TRBJ2-5
D: .
DNA: TGTGCCAGCAGTGAATGGTCGGGAGCGGCGAAGACCCAGTACTTC
CDR3: CASSEWSGAAKTQYF

length: 13
V: TRBV6-6
size: few
J: TRBJ2-1
D: .
DNA: TGTGCCAGCAGTTACTCCGTTGACAGTGAGCAGTTCTTC
CDR3: CASSYSVDSEQFF

length: 14
V: TRBV18
size: once
J: TRBJ1-5
D: TRBD1
DNA: TGTGCCAGCTCCCTGACAGGGGACAATCAGCCCCAGCATTTT
CDR3: CASSLTGDNQPQHF

length: 14
V: TRBV24-1
size: .
J: TRBJ2-7
D: .
DNA: TGTGCCACCAGTGATTCTAGGGGATCCTACGAGCAGTACTTC
CDR3: CATSDSRGSYEQYF

length: 14
V: TRBV28
size: .
J: TRBJ1-5
D: .
DNA: TGTGCCAGCAGTTGGGGGGAGGACAATCAGCCCCAGCATTTT
CDR3: CASSWGEDNQPQHF

length: 13
V: TRBV15
size: .
J: TRBJ2-3
D: TRBD2
DNA: TGTGCCACCAGTAGCGGGGGCACAGATACGCAGTATTTT
CDR3: CATSSGGTDTQYF

length: 13
V: TRBV3-1/TRBV3-2
size: .
J: TRBJ1-4
D: .
DNA: TGTGCCAGCAGCCTGGCCCTCAATGAAAAACTGTTTTTT
CDR3: CASSLALNEKLFF

length: 13
V: TRBV6-6
size: few
J: TRBJ2-7
D: .
DNA: TGTGCCAGCAGTTCTGGCGACTTCTACGAGCAGTACTTC
CDR3: CASSSGDFYEQYF

length: 13
V: TRBV30
size: .
J: TRBJ1-6
D: .
DNA: TGTGCCTGGGCTATGCGTTATAATTCACCCCTCCACTTT
CDR3: CAWAMRYNSPLHF

length: 13
V: TRBV12-3/TRBV12-4
size: .
J: TRBJ1-6
D: TRBD1
DNA: TGTGCCAGCAGGGGACAGACAAATTCGGCCCTCCACTTT
CDR3: CASRGQTNSALHF

length: 16
V: TRBV4-1
size: once
J: TRBJ2-5
D: TRBD2
DNA: TGCGCCAGCAGCCAAGATGGCCTAGCGGGAGCAGAGACCCAGTACTTC
CDR3: CASSQDGLAGAETQYF

length: 23
V: TRBV4-2
size: .
J: TRBJ2-3
D: TRBD2
DNA: TGTGCCAGCAGCCAAGCCCGGTCCACCGGGTGGACTAGCGGGAGGCCCTCCACAGATACGCAGTATTTT
CDR3: CASSQARSTGWTSGRPSTDTQYF

length: 12
V: TRBV28
size: .
J: TRBJ1-5
D: .
DNA: TGTGCCAGCAGTTTCTCGGCGGGGCCCCAGCATTTT
CDR3: CASSFSAGPQHF

length: 16
V: TRBV30
size: .
J: TRBJ1-6
D: .
DNA: TGTGCCTGGAGGGCAGCCCTGACAGACTATAATTCACCCCTCCACTTT
CDR3: CAWRAALTDYNSPLHF

length: 14
V: TRBV2
size: .
J: TRBJ1-4
D: TRBD1
DNA: TGTGCCAGCAGTAAGGGGGCGACTAATGAAAAACTGTTTTTT
CDR3: CASSKGATNEKLFF

length: 13
V: TRBV9
size: .
J: TRBJ2-7
D: TRBD1
DNA: TGTGCCAGCAGCCGACAGGGGGGCTACGAGCAGTACTTC
CDR3: CASSRQGGYEQYF

length: 15
V: TRBV3-1/TRBV3-2
size: .
J: TRBJ2-3
D: TRBD2
DNA: TGTGCCAGCAGCCACGGGACTAGCACGGCAGATACGCAGTATTTT
CDR3: CASSHGTSTADTQYF

length: 16
V: TRBV6-6
size: .
J: TRBJ2-1
D: .
DNA: TGTGCCAGCAGTTACTCGATTTCTCTAGCAGCCAATGAGCAGTTCTTC
CDR3: CASSYSISLAANEQFF

length: 13
V: TRBV6-6
size: .
J: TRBJ1-6
D: .
DNA: TGTGCCAGCAGTTCGCACAGGATTTCACCCCTCCACTTT
CDR3: CASSSHRISPLHF

length: 14
V: TRBV12-5
size: .
J: TRBJ2-1
D: .
DNA: TGTGCTAGTGGTTTGGTAAATCGGTACAATGAGCAGTTCTTC
CDR3: CASGLVNRYNEQFF

length: 16
V: TRBV18
size: once
J: TRBJ1-2
D: TRBD1
DNA: TGTGCCAGCTCACGGGACAGGGGGCGAGACAGATCTGGCTACACCTTC
CDR3: CASSRDRGRDRSGYTF

length: 14
V: TRBV2
size: .
J: TRBJ1-2
D: .
DNA: TGTGCCAGCAGTGAGCGGGGTGCTAACTATGGCTACACCTTC
CDR3: CASSERGANYGYTF

length: 11
V: TRBV20-1
size: few
J: TRBJ1-3
D: .
DNA: TGCAGTGCTAGCCAGGGAAACACCATATATTTT
CDR3: CSASQGNTIYF

length: 12
V: TRBV29-1
size: .
J: TRBJ2-3
D: .
DNA: TGCAGCGTAGACACAAACACAGATACGCAGTATTTT
CDR3: CSVDTNTDTQYF

length: 14
V: TRBV18
size: .
J: TRBJ2-5
D: TRBD2
DNA: TGTGCCAGCTCCGGATTAGCGGGGCAAGAGACCCAGTACTTC
CDR3: CASSGLAGQETQYF

length: 16
V: TRBV27
size: once
J: TRBJ2-7
D: TRBD1
DNA: TGTGCCAGCAGCCAGAGTGGACAGGTGGTTTCCTACGAGCAGTACTTC
CDR3: CASSQSGQVVSYEQYF

length: 12
V: TRBV29-1
size: .
J: TRBJ1-1
D: .
DNA: TGCAGCGTTGGCGGTTTGAACACTGAAGCTTTCTTT
CDR3: CSVGGLNTEAFF

length: 16
V: TRBV9
size: .
J: TRBJ2-3
D: TRBD2
DNA: TGTGCCAGCAGCTCCCGGACTAGCGCCTTCACAGATACGCAGTATTTT
CDR3: CASSSRTSAFTDTQYF

length: 11
V: TRBV7-9
size: .
J: TRBJ2-7
D: .
DNA: TGTGCCAGCAGCCCCCTATACGAGCAGTACTTC
CDR3: CASSPLYEQYF

length: 13
V: TRBV5-1
size: .
J: TRBJ1-1
D: .
DNA: TGCGCCAGCAGCCCCGGAGAGGGCCCTGAGGCTTTCTTT
CDR3: CASSPGEGPEAFF

length: 13
V: TRBV6-5
size: .
J: TRBJ2-3
D: .
DNA: TGTGCCAGCACGGGGGGCGGGGAAATGACGCAGTATTTT
CDR3: CASTGGGEMTQYF

length: 13
V: TRBV7-2
size: .
J: TRBJ1-5
D: .
DNA: TGTGCCAGCAGCCCAAACAGGGATCAGCCCCAGCATTTT
CDR3: CASSPNRDQPQHF

length: 15
V: TRBV28
size: .
J: TRBJ2-3
D: TRBD1
DNA: TGTGCCAGCAGTTTGAACAGGGGGGCTCCGGCTACGCAGTATTTT
CDR3: CASSLNRGAPATQYF

length: 16
V: TRBV24-1
size: .
J: TRBJ2-3
D: .
DNA: TGTGCCACCAGTGACCGTGAGACTTACCTGACAGATACGCAGTATTTT
CDR3: CATSDRETYLTDTQYF

length: 17
V: TRBV4-1
size: few
J: TRBJ2-5
D: TRBD2
DNA: TGCGCCAGCAGCCAAGAAATTGAACTAGCGGGGAAAGAGACCCAGTACTTC
CDR3: CASSQEIELAGKETQYF

length: 12
V: TRBV16
size: .
J: TRBJ1-3
D: .
DNA: TGTGCCAGCAGCTACTCTGGAAACACCATATATTTT
CDR3: CASSYSGNTIYF